The entry below describes one T cell receptor (beta chain). No antigen is known for it. With 60 Vbeta and 13 Jbeta primers, the PCR was carried out. Clones were sequenced by immunoSEQ multiplex PCR, and TCRdb holds only the in-frame ones, with some missing. Of some 98,000 clones detected, about 81% appear once; the ten largest clones hold approximately 1.4%. CDR1 and CDR2 (germline): SGHAT, FQNNGV. Trimming shortened V by 5 bases and J by 2 bases, and 3 bases separated the two germline ends. This CDR3 region has 11 residues. The data stem from a study of cytomegalovirus exposure and HLA in healthy donors. Overall study results and limits: The study reported that TCR beta sequences accurately predicted HLA-A and HLA-B alleles in most subjects. It emerged from a later analysis that several of the most significant clusters appeared to be linked to common viral pathogens.

The sequenced sample was PBMCs. The receptor was isolated from a man aged 35-49 years in good health and CMV-seronegative. The chain links TRBV11-2 to TRBJ1-2, with D unresolved. The CDR3 reads CASSQNYGYTF. The CDR3 DNA sequence: TGTGCCAGCAGCCAAAACTATGGCTACACCTTC.